These 28 T cell receptor beta chains came from one sample sequenced in a study of blood T cell repertoires in COVID-19. TCRdb's copy holds only in-frame clones and misses some; the assay was immunoSEQ multiplex PCR. The repertoire holds 210,000 or so clones, with over 75% as singletons. The specimen was PBMCs or T cells enriched from blood (not recorded which). The receptors were gathered from a woman aged 25 to 39 who had been exposed to COVID-19.

J is TRBJ1-1 and V is TRBV14, with D possibly TRBD1 on 6 matching bases. V lost 0 bases and J 3 bases, leaving 11 bases between the germline ends. The germline gives CDR1 SGHDN, CDR2 FVKESK. The CDR3 has 15 amino acids. The CDR3 spells CASSQDEGEYTEAFF. The DNA for the CDR3 is TGTGCCAGCAGCCAAGACGAGGGGGAGTACACTGAAGCTTTCTTT.

The chain carries TRBV6-5 and TRBJ1-1, with D hard to call. The CDR3 totals 15 residues. Germline CDR1 reads MNHEY; CDR2 reads SVGAGI. The V gene lost 4 bases and the J gene lost 10 bases, with 22 bases spanning the gap. The CDR3 DNA sequence: TGTGCCAGCAGTTCCATTGATCGTTTGTCCAGCGGAGCTTTCTTT. This codes for CASSSIDRLSSGAFF.

The chain combines TRBV9 with TRBJ1-2; D not certain. CDR1 is SGDLS and CDR2 is YYNGEE in the germline V gene. V dropped 1 base and J dropped 8 bases, with 12 bases sitting between them. There are 13 residues in the CDR3. The CDR3 here is CASSVSPTGGYTF. The CDR3 region has the DNA TGTGCCAGCAGCGTAAGTCCCACGGGGGGCTACACCTTC.

The DNA of the CDR3 is TGTGCCAGCAGTTCCTCGCGTTCAGGGGGCTTCTATGGCTACACCTTC. Translation: CASSSSRSGGFYGYTF. V is TRBV27 and J is TRBJ1-2; 8 nucleotides line up with TRBD1. The CDR3 has 16 amino acids. The V gene end was trimmed by 4 bases and the J gene end by 4 bases; junction bases not matched to a gene: 11. The germline CDR1 and CDR2 sequences are MNHEY and SMNVEV (reference sequence).

The DNA of the CDR3 is TGTGCCAGCAGCCCTTCCCCGAGCTCCTACGAGCAGTACTTC. It is translated as CASSPSPSSYEQYF. This chain links TRBV11-2 with TRBJ2-7; D is unclear. Trimming took off 5 bases at V and 0 bases at J, with 11 bases between the two ends. Germline V lookup: CDR1 SGHAT, CDR2 FQNNGV. The CDR3 sequence is 14 residues long.

The CDR3 reads CASSVQGFVEQYF. The CDR3 DNA follows: TGCGCCAGCAGTGTACAGGGTTTTGTCGAGCAGTACTTC. The chain carries TRBV10-2 and TRBJ2-7, with D perhaps TRBD1 (6 bases). V was pared by 4 bases and J by 6 bases, with 13 bases between. The CDR3 runs 13 residues. The germline V gene has CDR1 WSHSY and CDR2 SAAADI.

This sequence joins TRBV5-5 and TRBJ1-4; tentatively, D is TRBD1 (5 bases). Trimming cost V 0 bases and J 6 bases, with 12 bases left between them. Per the germline V gene, CDR1 is SGHKS and CDR2 is YYEKEE (reference sequence). The length of the CDR3 is 15 residues. CDR3 in amino acids: CASSLGRGNDEKLFF. The CDR3 coding sequence is TGTGCCAGCAGCTTGGGAAGGGGCAATGATGAAAAACTGTTTTTT.

This rearrangement joins TRBV7-3 to TRBJ1-1; unclear D gene. V lost 5 bases and J lost 2, with 9 bases in between. CDR3 length equals 13 residues. Germline CDR1 and CDR2: SGHTA and FQGTGA. CDR3 region: CASSLTTNTEAFF. The CDR3, as DNA: TGTGCCAGCAGCCTGACAACTAACACTGAAGCTTTCTTT.

The rearrangement joins TRBV7-2 to TRBJ2-7, with 10 bases lining up with TRBD2. Per the germline V gene, CDR1 is SGHTA and CDR2 is FQGNSA. CDR3 size: 15 residues. The trim removed 2 bases at V and 2 bases at J, leaving 3 bases unmatched. CDR3 loop: CASSLLLAGTYEQYF. The CDR3 nucleotides are TGTGCCAGCAGCTTATTACTAGCGGGGACCTACGAGCAGTACTTC.

V is TRBV5-1 and J is TRBJ2-1; D call uncertain. Trimming shortened V by 1 base and J by 5 bases, and 4 bases separated the two germline ends. The CDR3 loop spans 12 amino acids. Germline CDR1 SGHRS, CDR2 YFSETQ. The CDR3 DNA reads TGCGCCAGCAGCTTGTCTCACAATGAGCAGTTCTTC. Its translation is CASSLSHNEQFF.

CDR3 DNA sequence: TGTGCCAGCAACCAGGGGAATGGGTATGGCTACACCTTC. As protein: CASNQGNGYGYTF. J is TRBJ1-2 and V is TRBV7-2; D may be TRBD1 (6 bases). The V gene's germline CDR1 is SGHTA and CDR2 FQGNSA. The V end lost 7 bases, the J end lost 5 bases, and 14 bases lay between the germline ends. The CDR3 is 13 amino acids.

The chain links TRBV20-1 to TRBJ1-1, with 9 bases lining up with TRBD1. Germline values: CDR1 DFQATT, CDR2 SNEGSKA (reference sequence). The CDR3 has 14 residues. J was trimmed by 2 bases and V by 3 bases; bases with no gene match: 4. CDR3 in DNA: TGCAGTGCTAGTGTACAGGGGGCAAACACTGAAGCTTTCTTT. Amino acid sequence: CSASVQGANTEAFF.

The rearrangement uses TRBV24-1 and TRBJ2-2; weak D call: TRBD2 (6 bases). Per the germline V gene, CDR1 is KGHDR and CDR2 is SFDVKD. This CDR3 comprises 17 residues. Trimming removed 6 bases at V and 5 bases at J, with 21 bases between. Here the CDR3 reads CATSSRGGPSRTGELFF. DNA of the CDR3: TGTGCCACCAGTTCAAGAGGAGGGCCCAGTCGGACCGGGGAGCTGTTTTTT.

The V call is TRBV20-1, the J call TRBJ2-1; D not certain. In germline, CDR1 is DFQATT, CDR2 SNEGSKA (reference sequence). CDR3 length: 11 residues. Trimming stripped 3 bases from V and 6 bases from J, with 6 bases between. For the CDR3, the DNA is TGCAGTGCTAGGACTGCCAATGAGCAGTTCTTC. Amino acid sequence: CSARTANEQFF.

This clone was observed once. This sequence joins TRBV10-3 and TRBJ2-7; 7 bases are shared with TRBD1. This CDR3 has 14 residues. The trim removed 6 bases at V and 4 bases at J, leaving 9 bases unmatched. In germline, CDR1 is ENHRY, CDR2 SYGVKD. CDR3 sequence (DNA): TGTGCCATCAGCCACAGGGACAGCCCTTACGAGCAGTACTTC. Its protein is CAISHRDSPYEQYF.

The rearrangement uses TRBV6-5 and TRBJ1-4; weak D call: TRBD1 (6 bases). Germline assignment: CDR1 MNHEY and CDR2 SVGAGI. Deletions cut 6 bases from V and 2 bases from J, with 7 bases between. The CDR3 is 13 residues long. DNA for the CDR3: TGTGCCAGCAGGAGGGGGACTAATGAAAAACTGTTTTTT. Translating gives CASRRGTNEKLFF.

This rearrangement joins TRBV6-1 to TRBJ2-1, with D perhaps TRBD1 (5 bases). Trimming removed 3 bases at V and 7 bases at J, with 16 bases between. CDR1 MNHNS and CDR2 SASEGT come from the germline V gene. The CDR3 consists of 15 residues. The CDR3 region is CASSDGRVAGNEQFF. The CDR3, as DNA: TGTGCCAGCAGTGATGGAAGGGTAGCAGGGAATGAGCAGTTCTTC.

The chain joins TRBV10-3 to TRBJ2-1; 14 bases are a match to TRBD2. The V and J ends lost 4 bases and 8 bases, in that order; junction bases with no gene match: 7. CDR3 size: 16 residues. CDR1 and CDR2 from the germline V gene are ENHRY and SYGVKD. DNA of the CDR3: TGTGCCATCAGTGCTGGGACTAGCGGGAGATTATATGAGCAGTTCTTC. As protein: CAISAGTSGRLYEQFF.

The chain joins TRBV6-6 to TRBJ1-2, with D possibly TRBD1 on 6 matching bases. CDR3 length: 16 amino acids. Germline-derived CDR1 and CDR2 are MNHNY and SVGAGI (reference sequence). Trimming removed 6 bases at V and 6 bases at J, with 23 bases between. The CDR3 here is CASRFSTGIVEDGYTF. The CDR3 coding sequence is TGTGCCAGCAGATTTTCCACAGGGATTGTTGAAGATGGCTACACCTTC.

The chain combines TRBV13 with TRBJ1-2, with D possibly matching TRBD1 (6 bases). V was cut by 2 bases and J by 4 bases, with 14 bases left in between. CDR1 is PRHDT and CDR2 is FYEKMQ in the germline V gene (reference sequence). The CDR3 is 15 residues long. CDR3 nucleotide sequence: TGTGCCAGCAGCTTAACATTGGGGGGGCCCTATGGCTACACCTTC. Translation gives CASSLTLGGPYGYTF.

V usage is TRBV2 and J usage is TRBJ2-1; TRBD2 matches 10 bases. In germline, CDR1 is SNHLY, CDR2 FYNNEI. V trimming: 6 bases; J trimming: 3 bases; junction bases outside the gene matches: 14. The CDR3 extends over 18 amino acids. DNA for the CDR3: TGTGCCAGCAGCGCAAGCGGGAGGGTAGGTCGGGACTACAATGAGCAGTTCTTC. Translation gives CASSASGRVGRDYNEQFF.

This chain uses TRBV5-1 with TRBJ2-7; 12 positions match TRBD1. The V gene end was trimmed by 2 bases and the J gene end by 2 bases; junction bases not matched to a gene: 23. The CDR3 runs to 22 residues. Germline V gene lookup returns CDR1 SGHRS and CDR2 YFSETQ. The CDR3 nucleotides read TGCGCCAGCAGCTTCGTTCTATCTGGGGACAGGGGGCAACCCGCGTTAACCTACGAGCAGTACTTC. It codes for CASSFVLSGDRGQPALTYEQYF. The full variable domain, in which reference TRBV5-1 and TRBJ2-7 provide the parts outside the CDR3, is KAGVTQTPRYLIKTRGQQVTLSCSPISGHRSVSWYQQTPGQGLQFLFEYFSETQRNKGNFPGRFSGRQFSNSRSEMNVSTLELGDSALYLCASSFVLSGDRGQPALTYEQYFGPGTRLTVT.

The chain links TRBV12-5 to TRBJ1-5; D is perhaps TRBD1 (5 bases). This CDR3 spans 16 amino acids. Trimming cost V 6 bases and J 4 bases, with 19 bases left between them. Germline-derived CDR1 and CDR2 are LGHNT and FRNRAP. CDR3 region: CASGLQVGDGNQPQHF. As DNA, the CDR3 is TGTGCTAGTGGGTTACAGGTTGGGGATGGGAATCAGCCCCAGCATTTT.

V is TRBV6-1 and J is TRBJ1-2; TRBD1 might be the D (6 bases). Germline V gene sequence: CDR1 MNHNS, CDR2 SASEGT. V lost 2 bases, J lost 2 bases, and 18 bases lay in between. The CDR3 contains 17 residues. The CDR3: CASSESQGYVINYGYTF. The CDR3 DNA sequence: TGTGCCAGCAGTGAATCCCAGGGGTACGTTATCAACTATGGCTACACCTTC.

This clone was seen only a few times. The J gene is TRBJ1-2, the V gene TRBV14, with TRBD1 matching 7 bases. Unmatched junction bases numbered 3, after V lost 1 base and J lost 7 bases. Per germline, CDR1 SGHDN and CDR2 FVKESK. The CDR3 has 13 residues. This chain's CDR3 is CASSQGYRGGYTF. The CDR3 region has the DNA TGTGCCAGCAGCCAAGGGTACAGGGGTGGCTACACCTTC.

V is TRBV27 and J is TRBJ2-1, with TRBD2 identical over 11 bases. The CDR3 totals 16 residues. Trimming at V came to 2 bases and at J to 4 bases, leaving 4 bases not matched to a gene. Per germline, CDR1 MNHEY and CDR2 SMNVEV (reference sequence). Here the CDR3 DNA reads TGTGCCAGCAGTTTAATCGGGACTAGCGGTTACAATGAGCAGTTCTTC. Residues: CASSLIGTSGYNEQFF.

V usage is TRBV27 and J usage is TRBJ2-1; weak D call: TRBD1 (5 bases). From germline, CDR1 is MNHEY and CDR2 SMNVEV (reference sequence). CDR3 size: 14 residues. V shed 4 bases and J shed 6 bases, with 13 bases lying between them. This chain's CDR3 is CASSYTGAINEQFF. DNA for the CDR3: TGTGCCAGCAGTTATACAGGAGCCATCAATGAGCAGTTCTTC.

This chain uses TRBV19 with TRBJ2-3, with D tentatively TRBD2 (6 bases). V dropped 5 bases and J dropped 0 bases, with 18 bases sitting between them. The germline V gene encodes CDR1 LNHDA and CDR2 SQIVND (reference sequence). CDR3 size: 17 residues. The CDR3 sequence: CASSFSGTFSSTDTQYF. The CDR3 coding sequence is TGTGCCAGTAGTTTCTCCGGGACTTTTTCTAGCACAGATACGCAGTATTTT.